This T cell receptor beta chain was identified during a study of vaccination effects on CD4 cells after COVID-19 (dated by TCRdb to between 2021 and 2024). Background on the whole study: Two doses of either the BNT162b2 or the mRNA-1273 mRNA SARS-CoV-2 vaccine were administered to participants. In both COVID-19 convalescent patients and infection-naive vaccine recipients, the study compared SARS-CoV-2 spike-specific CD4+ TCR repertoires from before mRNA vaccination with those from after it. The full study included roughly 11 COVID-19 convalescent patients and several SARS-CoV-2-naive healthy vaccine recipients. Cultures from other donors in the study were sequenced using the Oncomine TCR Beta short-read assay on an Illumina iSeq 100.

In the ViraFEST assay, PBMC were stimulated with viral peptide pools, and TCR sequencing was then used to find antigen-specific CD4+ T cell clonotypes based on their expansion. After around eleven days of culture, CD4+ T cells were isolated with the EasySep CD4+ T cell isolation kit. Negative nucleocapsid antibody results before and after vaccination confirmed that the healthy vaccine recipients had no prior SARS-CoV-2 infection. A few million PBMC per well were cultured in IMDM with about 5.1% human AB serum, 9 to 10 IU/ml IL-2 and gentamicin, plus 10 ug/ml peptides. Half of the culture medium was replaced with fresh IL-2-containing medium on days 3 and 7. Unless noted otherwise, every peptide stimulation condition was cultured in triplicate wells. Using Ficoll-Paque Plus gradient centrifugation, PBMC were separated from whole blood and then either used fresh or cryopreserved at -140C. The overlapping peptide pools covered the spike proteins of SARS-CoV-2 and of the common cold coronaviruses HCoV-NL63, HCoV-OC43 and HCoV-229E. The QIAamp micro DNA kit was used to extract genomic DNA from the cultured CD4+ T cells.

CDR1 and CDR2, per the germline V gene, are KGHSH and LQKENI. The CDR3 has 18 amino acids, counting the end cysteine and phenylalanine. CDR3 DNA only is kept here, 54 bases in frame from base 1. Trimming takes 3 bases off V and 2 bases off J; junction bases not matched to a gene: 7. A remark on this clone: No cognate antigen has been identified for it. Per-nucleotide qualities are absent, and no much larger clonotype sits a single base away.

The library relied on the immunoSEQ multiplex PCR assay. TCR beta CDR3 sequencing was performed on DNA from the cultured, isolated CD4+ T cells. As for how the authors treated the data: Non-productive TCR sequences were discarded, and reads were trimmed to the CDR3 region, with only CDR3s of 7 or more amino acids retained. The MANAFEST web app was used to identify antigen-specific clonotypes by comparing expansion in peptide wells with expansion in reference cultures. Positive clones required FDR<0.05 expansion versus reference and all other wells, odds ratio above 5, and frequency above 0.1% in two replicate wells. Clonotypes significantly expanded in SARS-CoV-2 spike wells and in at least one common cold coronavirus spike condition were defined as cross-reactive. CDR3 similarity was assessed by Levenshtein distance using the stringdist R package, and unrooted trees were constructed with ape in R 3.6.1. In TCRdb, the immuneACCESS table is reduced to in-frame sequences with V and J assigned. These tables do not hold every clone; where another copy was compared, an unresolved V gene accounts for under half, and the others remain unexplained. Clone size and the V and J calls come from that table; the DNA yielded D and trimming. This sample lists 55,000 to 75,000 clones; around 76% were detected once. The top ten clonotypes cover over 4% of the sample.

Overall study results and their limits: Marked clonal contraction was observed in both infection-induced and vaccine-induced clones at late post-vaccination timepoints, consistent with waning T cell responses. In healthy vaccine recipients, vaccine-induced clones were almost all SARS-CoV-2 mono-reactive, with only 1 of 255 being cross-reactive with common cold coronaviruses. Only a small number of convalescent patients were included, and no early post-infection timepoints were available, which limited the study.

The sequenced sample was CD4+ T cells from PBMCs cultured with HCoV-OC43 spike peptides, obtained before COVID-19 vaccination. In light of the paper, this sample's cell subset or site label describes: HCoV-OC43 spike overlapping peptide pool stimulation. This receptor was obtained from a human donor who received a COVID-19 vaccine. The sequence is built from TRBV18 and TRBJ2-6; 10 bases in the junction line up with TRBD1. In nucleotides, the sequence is TGTGCCAGCTCACCTACCGGGACAGGGGAAACTGGGGCCAACGTCCTGACTTTC. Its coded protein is CASSPTGTGETGANVLTF. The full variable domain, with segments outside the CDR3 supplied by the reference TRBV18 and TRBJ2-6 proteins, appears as NAGVMQNPRHLVRRRGQEARLRCSPMKGHSHVYWYRQLPEEGLKFMVYLQKENIIDESGMPKERFSAEFPKEGPSILRIQQVVRGDSAAYFCASSPTGTGETGANVLTFGAGSRLTVL.